A single sample gave rise to the 14 T cell receptor beta chains below, sequenced in a study of CD8 T cells in ankylosing spondylitis. TCRdb redid the calling of the 5' RACE reads with MiXCR, one entry per CDR3 protein. The repertoire holds over 95,000 distinct CDR3 sequences, 8% to 10% seen once, with nearly 10% in the top ten. Sequencing was carried out using blood, either unsorted or a sorted T cell fraction (not recorded which). The source of these receptors is a male donor with ankylosing spondylitis or in good health (not recorded which).

This chain uses TRBV20-1 with TRBJ1-6, with 8 bases fitting TRBD1. The V gene's germline CDR1 is DFQATT and CDR2 SNEGSKA (reference sequence). V dropped 6 bases and J dropped 7; count of bases not matched to a gene: 11. The CDR3 runs 15 residues. The CDR3 spells CSARQGRLKNSPLHF. DNA for the CDR3: TGCAGTGCCAGACAGGGGAGGCTTAAAAATTCACCCCTCCACTTT.

This clonotype has only a few counts. The genes are TRBV4-3 and TRBJ1-5; no definite D call. The CDR3 contains 17 residues. Germline V gene sequence: CDR1 LGHNA, CDR2 YSLEER. Trimming removed 0 bases from V and 1 base from J, with 13 bases in between. The CDR3 is CASSQDVSGRSNQPQHF. In DNA, the CDR3 is TGCGCCAGCAGCCAAGACGTATCCGGGAGGAGCAATCAGCCCCAGCATTTT.

In its sample, this clonotype was seen many times. The V call is TRBV5-4, the J call TRBJ1-2; D is possibly TRBD1 (5 bases). Germline V gives CDR1 SGHNT, CDR2 YYREEE (reference sequence). Deletions cut 4 bases from V and 3 bases from J, with 16 bases between. The CDR3 contains 15 residues. CDR3 protein: CASSVRTGGDYGYTF. The CDR3 DNA reads TGTGCCAGCAGCGTACGGACGGGGGGTGACTATGGCTACACCTTC.

This clonotype was seen only a few times. V gene TRBV6-4 combines with J gene TRBJ1-1; D is ambiguous. The V gene's germline CDR1 is MRHNA and CDR2 SNTAGT. Trimming shortened V by 7 bases and J by 3 bases, and 9 bases separated the two germline ends. The CDR3 loop spans 12 amino acids. The CDR3 loop reads CASIDNDTEAFF. DNA for the CDR3: TGTGCCAGCATCGACAACGACACTGAAGCTTTCTTT.

This clonotype was detected ten times or more. V usage is TRBV6-2 or TRBV6-3 and J usage is TRBJ2-1; D not certain. The ends were cut back, 7 bases at V and 8 bases at J, with 21 bases in the middle. The CDR3 is 15 amino acids. In germline, CDR1 is MNHEY, CDR2 SVGEGT. The CDR3 loop is CASTKLGPPGDEQFF. CDR3 DNA sequence: TGTGCCAGCACCAAACTGGGTCCCCCAGGAGATGAGCAGTTCTTC.

This clonotype is deemed medium-sized (0.01 to 0.1%). V is TRBV2 and J is TRBJ2-1; 8 nucleotides line up with TRBD2. Germline V gives CDR1 SNHLY, CDR2 FYNNEI. This CDR3 has 16 amino acids. J gave up 4 bases and V 2 bases, and 7 bases lay outside the gene matches. CDR3 region: CASSENVAGPYNEQFF. The DNA of the CDR3 is TGTGCCAGCAGTGAAAACGTAGCGGGACCATACAATGAGCAGTTCTTC. Full variable domain (missing parts from reference TRBV2 and TRBJ2-1): EPEVTQTPSHQVTQMGQEVILRCVPISNHLYFYWYRQILGQKVEFLVSFYNNEISEKSEIFDDQFSVERPDGSNFTLKIRSTKLEDSAMYFCASSENVAGPYNEQFFGPGTRLTVL.

This clonotype came up many times. This chain joins TRBV5-1 and TRBJ1-1, with a tentative D call TRBD1 (5 bases). The V end was cut by 0 bases, the J end by 5 bases, with 14 bases between. CDR1 is SGHRS, CDR2 YFSETQ, per germline. The CDR3 totals 15 residues. DNA of the CDR3: TGCGCCAGCAGCTTGGCTCAGGGCCTATTTACTGAAGCTTTCTTT. This translates into CASSLAQGLFTEAFF.

This clonotype was seen ten or more times. This sequence joins TRBV6-2 or TRBV6-3 and TRBJ2-2, with D maybe TRBD2 (6 bases). Germline V gene lookup returns CDR1 MNHEY and CDR2 SVGEGT. This CDR3 comprises 16 residues. V lost 2 bases to trimming and J lost 6 bases, with 16 bases between them. CDR3 bases: TGTGCCAGCAGTTACGTCCGGCCGGGAGCTCCCGGGGAGCTGTTTTTT. This codes for CASSYVRPGAPGELFF.

This clonotype appeared a few times. CDR3 nucleotide sequence: TGTGCCTGGAGTAGAGGACAGGGGGACGAGCAGTACTTC. Amino acids: CAWSRGQGDEQYF. This chain links TRBV30 with TRBJ2-7; 10 bases line up with TRBD1. Germline trimming cut 2 bases from V and 5 bases from J; bases unmatched to any gene: 3. The CDR3 length is 13 residues. CDR1 GTSNPN and CDR2 SVGIG come from the germline V gene (reference sequence).

This clonotype has just a few counts. The chain recombines TRBV7-9 with TRBJ2-7; D uncertain. This CDR3 comprises 13 residues. Germline V gene lookup returns CDR1 SEHNR and CDR2 FQNEAQ (reference sequence). V lost 5 bases and J lost 0, with 8 bases in between. CDR3 coding DNA: TGTGCCAGCAGCGGCCGCACCTCCTACGAGCAGTACTTC. Translated: CASSGRTSYEQYF.

V gene TRBV7-2 combines with J gene TRBJ1-5; D call uncertain. Germline loops: CDR1 SGHTA, CDR2 FQGNSA. With 4 bases removed from V and 12 bases from J, the gap between germline ends came to 16 bases. The CDR3 consists of 13 residues. CDR3 nucleotide sequence: TGTGCCAGCAGCTCCAGGTGGGGAGGTGACCAGCATTTT. This gives the protein CASSSRWGGDQHF.

This clonotype was counted ten times or more. The V gene is TRBV7-9, the J gene TRBJ2-7, with TRBD1 matching over 9 bases. The CDR3 has 15 residues. Germline V gene lookup returns CDR1 SEHNR and CDR2 FQNEAQ (reference sequence). Trimming took 5 bases from V and 0 from J; bases not matched to a gene: 5. CDR3 bases: TGTGCCAGCAGCGAGCCGGGACAGGGCTCCTACGAGCAGTACTTC. This translates into CASSEPGQGSYEQYF. The variable domain in full, completed from reference TRBV7-9 and TRBJ2-7, reads DTGVSQNPRHKITKRGQNVTFRCDPISEHNRLYWYRQTLGQGPEFLTYFQNEAQLEKSRLLSDRFSAERPKGSFSTLEIQRTEQGDSAMYLCASSEPGQGSYEQYFGPGTRLTVT.

This clonotype was seen a few times. The chain recombines TRBV3-1 with TRBJ1-2; the D is unclear. Germline lookup yields CDR1 LGHDT and CDR2 YNNKEL (reference sequence). Trimming took off 1 base at V and 5 bases at J, with 5 bases between the two ends. This CDR3 region has 12 residues. For the CDR3, the DNA is TGTGCCAGCAGCCAAGTTCCATATGGCTACACCTTC. Amino acid sequence: CASSQVPYGYTF.

Ten or more counts support this clonotype. The chain is built from TRBV7-6 and TRBJ2-3, with D maybe TRBD2 (5 bases). The CDR3 spans 16 residues. Trimming cost V 1 base and J 0 bases, with 11 bases left between them. In germline, CDR1 is SGHVS, CDR2 FNYEAQ. CDR3 sequence: CASSLGPGISTDTQYF. The CDR3 DNA is TGTGCCAGCAGCTTAGGTCCCGGGATTAGCACAGATACGCAGTATTTT.